This T cell receptor (beta chain) comes out of a study of cytomegalovirus exposure and HLA in healthy donors. The overall study: From HLA-typed donors, an early data release held some 80 million unique TCRs. Broader study findings: Among donors in an Asian-associated ancestry cluster, a later analysis reportedly found fewer N-insertions than the roughly 670-donor mean. Investigators reported about 160 TCR beta chains as tied to cytomegalovirus.

In the case of this clone: Its antigen is unidentified.

PCR used 60 Vbeta primers and 13 Jbeta primers. The repertoire was sequenced with immunoSEQ multiplex PCR; TCRdb's copy has only in-frame clones and lacks some. The data contain about 120,000 clones, over 75% of them seen just once; the ten biggest clones take up roughly 4%. The V gene's germline CDR1 is LGHNA and CDR2 YSLEER. J gave up 2 bases and V 2 bases, and 5 bases lay outside the gene matches. This CDR3 spans 15 amino acids. Sequences were obtained from PBMCs. The gene calls are TRBV4-3 and TRBJ2-7; 8 nucleotides match TRBD1. This clonotype was sampled from a young man in good health and CMV-seropositive. CDR3 in amino acids: CASSQYMGQAYEQYF. The CDR3 nucleotides read TGCGCCAGCAGCCAATATATGGGACAGGCCTACGAGCAGTACTTC.